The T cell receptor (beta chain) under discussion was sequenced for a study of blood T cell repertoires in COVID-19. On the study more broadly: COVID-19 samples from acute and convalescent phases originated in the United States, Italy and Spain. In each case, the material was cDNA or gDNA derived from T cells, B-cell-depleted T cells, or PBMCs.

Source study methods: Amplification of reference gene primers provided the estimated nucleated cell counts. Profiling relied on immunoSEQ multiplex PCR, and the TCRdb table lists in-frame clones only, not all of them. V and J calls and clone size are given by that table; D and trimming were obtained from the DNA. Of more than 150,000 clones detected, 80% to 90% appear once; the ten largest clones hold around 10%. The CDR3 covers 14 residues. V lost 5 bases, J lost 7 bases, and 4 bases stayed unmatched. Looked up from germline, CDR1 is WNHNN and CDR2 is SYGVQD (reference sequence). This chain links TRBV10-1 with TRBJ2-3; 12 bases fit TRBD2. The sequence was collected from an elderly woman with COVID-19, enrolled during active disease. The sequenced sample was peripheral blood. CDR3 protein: CASSPTSGGYTQYF. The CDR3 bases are TGCGCCAGCAGTCCAACTAGCGGGGGGTATACGCAGTATTTT.